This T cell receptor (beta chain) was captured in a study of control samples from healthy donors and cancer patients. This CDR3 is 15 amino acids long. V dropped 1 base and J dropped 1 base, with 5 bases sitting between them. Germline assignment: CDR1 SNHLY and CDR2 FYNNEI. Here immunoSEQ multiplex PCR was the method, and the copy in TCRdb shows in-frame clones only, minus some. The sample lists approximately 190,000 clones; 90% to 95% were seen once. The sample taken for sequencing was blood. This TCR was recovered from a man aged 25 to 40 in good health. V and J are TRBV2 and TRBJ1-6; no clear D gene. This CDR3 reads CASSEGASYNSPLHF. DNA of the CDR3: TGTGCCAGCAGTGAAGGGGCATCCTATAATTCACCCCTCCACTTT.